This TCR beta chain was recovered during a study of early T cells in non-severe SARS-CoV-2 infection. Study at large: The chains were unpaired, and the sequenced material was bulk RNA from unsorted whole blood.

MiXCR, run by TCRdb on the 5' RACE reads, gives a single entry per CDR3 protein. The table includes about 44,000 distinct CDR3 sequences, about 23% detected once. The length of the CDR3 is 18 residues. Germline V gives CDR1 SGHAT, CDR2 FQNNGV. The V segment lost 3 bases and the J segment 2 bases; nucleotides outside the gene matches: 11. This clonotype was seen a few times. The rearrangement joins TRBV11-2 to TRBJ2-3; 10 bases agree with TRBD2. This receptor was identified in an adult who was a healthcare worker with PCR-confirmed SARS-CoV-2 infection or an uninfected control (not recorded which). The sample here was whole blood, taken at baseline. The CDR3 here is CASSFVLAGGGPTDTQYF. CDR3 sequence (DNA): TGTGCCAGCAGCTTCGTTTTAGCGGGGGGAGGGCCCACAGATACGCAGTATTTT. The full variable domain, rest sourced from reference TRBV11-2 and TRBJ2-3, is EAGVAQSPRYKIIEKRQSVAFWCNPISGHATLYWYQQILGQGPKLLIQFQNNGVVDDSQLPKDRFSAERLKGVDSTLKIQPAKLEDSAVYLCASSFVLAGGGPTDTQYFGPGTRLTVL.